This TCR beta chain comes out of a study of T cell responses to AZD1222 COVID-19 vaccine. Study-level findings and limits: Spike-specific TCR breadth and depth rose after two AZD1222 doses. Donors, mostly white British, included more females; clonal diversity was possibly underestimated. AZD1222 recipients seropositive at baseline numbered only 6 or 7.

Profiling relied on immunoSEQ multiplex PCR, and the TCRdb table lists in-frame clones only, not all of them. The data contain around 91,000 clones, more than 85% of them singletons. As for this clone: The antigen is not known. At one end the junction does not follow the germline gene, possibly because of a read error.

This CDR3 has 14 residues. Germline V CDR1 and CDR2: SGHTA, FQGNSA. The V and J genes are TRBV7-2 and TRBJ1-1; 9 bases fit TRBD1. Material: peripheral blood, obtained 28 days after the second AZD1222 dose. The sequence derives from an adult who received the AZD1222 COVID-19 vaccine. CDR3: CASRPGQGLTVAFF. CDR3 DNA sequence: TGTGCCAGCAGGCCGGGACAGGGTCTAACTGTAGCTTTCTTT.